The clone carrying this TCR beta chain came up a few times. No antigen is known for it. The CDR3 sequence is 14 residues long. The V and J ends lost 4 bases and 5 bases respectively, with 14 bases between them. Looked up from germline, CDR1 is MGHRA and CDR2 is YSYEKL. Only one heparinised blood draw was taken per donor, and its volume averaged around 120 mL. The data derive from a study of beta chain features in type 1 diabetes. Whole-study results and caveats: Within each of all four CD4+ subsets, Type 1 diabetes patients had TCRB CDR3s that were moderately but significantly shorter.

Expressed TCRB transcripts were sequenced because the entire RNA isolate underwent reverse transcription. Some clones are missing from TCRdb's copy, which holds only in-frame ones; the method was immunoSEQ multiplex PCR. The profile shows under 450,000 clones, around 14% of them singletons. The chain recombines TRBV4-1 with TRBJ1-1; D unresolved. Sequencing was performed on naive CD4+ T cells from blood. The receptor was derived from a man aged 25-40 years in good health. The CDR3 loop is CASSPYGERTEAFF. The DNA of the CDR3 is TGCGCCAGCAGCCCCTATGGAGAGAGGACTGAAGCTTTCTTT.